This TCR beta chain came from a study of CD8+CD57+ T cells in acquired aplastic anemia. On the study more broadly: Approximately 9.9 million reads, on average, were obtained for CD4+ cells from healthy donors. Study-wide findings and caveats: Fewer than 30 CD8+ CDR3 sequences were shared between patients and controls.

TCR beta VDJ combinations and CDR3 sequences were profiled from genomic DNA. TCRdb processed the reads anew with MiXCR; each CDR3 protein has one entry. The data show a few hundred thousand distinct CDR3 sequences, approximately 57% seen once. CDR3 length: 15 residues. V shed 0 bases and J 7 bases; nucleotides not matched to a gene: 10. The germline V gene has CDR1 DFQATT and CDR2 SNEGSKA (reference sequence). As for this clonotype: Its antigen is undetermined.

This chain uses TRBV20-1 with TRBJ2-7; TRBD2 aligns across 9 bases. The sample was sorted CD4+, CD8+, or CD8+CD57+ T cells (not recorded which) from PBMCs. The clonotype comes from a human donor in good health. CDR3 in DNA: TGCAGTGCTAGAGAGGGACTAGCTTTCTACAATGAGCAGTACTTC. Residues: CSAREGLAFYNEQYF.